This TCR beta chain was identified during a study of Tregs in tolerant kidney transplant recipients (dated by TCRdb to about 2019). About the full investigation: Before combined kidney and bone marrow transplantation, this study identified donor-specific regulatory T cells using TCRbeta sequencing and then followed those same cells after transplant. TCRbeta repertoire sequencing was used in a few healthy controls to compare several ways of expanding Tregs specific for an allogeneic donor.

Concerning this clone: Its antigen is still unknown. Base-call qualities are not available, and no considerably larger clone is one nucleotide away.

For this chain, trimming is 2 bases at the V end and 7 bases at the J end, and the number of junction bases without a gene match is 3. The germline V gene (reference sequence) yields GTSNPN for CDR1 and SVGIG for CDR2. Including the terminal cysteine and phenylalanine, the CDR3 comprises 13 residues. Just CDR3 DNA is preserved here, 39 bases in frame from base 1. Unstimulated Tregs (CD4+CD25+CD127-), CD4+ non-Tregs (CD4+CD25-), CD4 and CD8 cells were FACS-sorted from thawed PBMCs. Blood from healthy controls was obtained either as purchased buffy coats or from healthy volunteers. Healthy control blood was processed by Ficoll density gradient to PBMCs and cryopreserved; patient PBMCs were collected before and after transplant. For TCRbeta CDR3 sequencing, genomic DNA from the sorted cells was extracted using the QIAGEN DNeasy Blood and Tissue Kit. High-throughput TCRbeta CDR3 sequencing, which included PCR amplification with bias correction and internal controls, was done commercially through immunoSEQ. In the authors' own workflow: A unique productive TCRbeta sequence was defined by the CDR3 nucleotide sequence when primers matched, and otherwise by the CDR3 amino acid sequence together with the Vbeta and Jbeta genes. Sorting error was corrected by removing sequences shared between sorted populations at a frequency ratio of 2:1 or less, and the remaining shared sequences were assigned to the higher population. Sequences were defined as donor-reactive when expanded at least 5-fold in CFSE-low cells versus unstimulated cells and present at a frequency of at least 0.01% in CFSE-low cells. Jensen-Shannon divergence, calculated on the top 100 TCRbeta sequences ranked by frequency, was used to quantify repertoire divergence. For samples with multiple sequencing runs, sorting error was corrected separately for each run before the runs were pooled. TCRdb provides this immuneACCESS table in a form limited to in-frame rearrangements. Some clones are lacking; in checked studies, under half of them reflect an unresolved V gene, and why the rest are absent is not known. Clone size and V and J calls were adopted from that table, with D and trimming inferred from the DNA. Counted in this sample were about 240,000 clones; about 80% of them appeared once. The ten biggest clones cover over 0.5% of the sample.

The investigation overall reported the following: Expanding Tregs with activated donor B cells appeared to identify the most biologically relevant and donor-specific TCRbeta repertoire. Biological reproducibility was not directly assessed, although technical replication error appeared to be minimal. The study was constrained by small patient numbers, and validation of the findings is required in larger populations and under other immunosuppression protocols.

The TCR was taken from a human donor in good health. Specimen: CD4+ T cells from blood. The sequence links TRBV30 to TRBJ1-4, with 8 bases matching TRBD1. At the DNA level, the sequence is TGTGCCTGGAGTAGGGACAGGAGTGAAAAACTGTTTTTT. Translated, it gives CAWSRDRSEKLFF. The CDR3, completed at both ends by the reference TRBV30 and TRBJ1-4 genes, gives the full variable domain SQTIHQWPATLVQPVGSPLSLECTVEGTSNPNLYWYRQAAGRGLQLLFYSVGIGQISSEVPQNLSASRPQDRQFILSSKKLLLSDSGFYLCAWSRDRSEKLFFGSGTQLSVL.